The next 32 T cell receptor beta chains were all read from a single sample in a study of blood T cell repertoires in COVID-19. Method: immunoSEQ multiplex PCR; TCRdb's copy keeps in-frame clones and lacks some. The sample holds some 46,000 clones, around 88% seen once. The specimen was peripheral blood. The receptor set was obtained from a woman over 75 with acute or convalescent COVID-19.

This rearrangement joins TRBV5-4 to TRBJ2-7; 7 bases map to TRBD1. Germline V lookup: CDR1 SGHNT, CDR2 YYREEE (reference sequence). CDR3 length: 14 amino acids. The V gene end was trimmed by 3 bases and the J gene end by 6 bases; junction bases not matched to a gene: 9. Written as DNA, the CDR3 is TGTGCCAGCAGCTGGGGACAGTCGACAGGCGAGCAGTACTTC. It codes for CASSWGQSTGEQYF.

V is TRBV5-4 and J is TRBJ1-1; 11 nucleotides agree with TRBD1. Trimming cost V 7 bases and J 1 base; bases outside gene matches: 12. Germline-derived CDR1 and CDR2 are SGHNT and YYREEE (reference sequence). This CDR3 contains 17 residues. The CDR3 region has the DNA TGTGCCAGCCGACTCCGGGACAGGGGGGCTAGGAACACTGAAGCTTTCTTT. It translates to CASRLRDRGARNTEAFF.

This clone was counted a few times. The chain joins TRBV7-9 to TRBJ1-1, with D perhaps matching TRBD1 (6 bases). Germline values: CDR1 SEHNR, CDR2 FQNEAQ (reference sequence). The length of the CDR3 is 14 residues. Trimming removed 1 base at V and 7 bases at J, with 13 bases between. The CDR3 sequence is CASSLGSGQSEAFF. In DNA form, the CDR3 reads TGTGCCAGCAGCTTAGGCTCGGGACAAAGTGAAGCTTTCTTT.

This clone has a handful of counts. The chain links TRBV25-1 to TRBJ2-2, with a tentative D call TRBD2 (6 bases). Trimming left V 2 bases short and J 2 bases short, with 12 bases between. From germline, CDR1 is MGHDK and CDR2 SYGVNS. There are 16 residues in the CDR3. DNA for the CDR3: TGTGCCAGCAGTGAAACGGGAGACGTAAACACCGGGGAGCTGTTTTTT. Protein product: CASSETGDVNTGELFF.

CDR3 sequence (DNA): TGCGCCAGCAGCTCTACAACAGGGACCTACGAGCAGTACTTC. Translation: CASSSTTGTYEQYF. V usage is TRBV5-1 and J usage is TRBJ2-7, with D possibly matching TRBD1 (6 bases). Germline loops: CDR1 SGHRS, CDR2 YFSETQ. This CDR3 region has 14 residues. V was clipped by 3 bases and J by 2 bases, with 12 bases between them.

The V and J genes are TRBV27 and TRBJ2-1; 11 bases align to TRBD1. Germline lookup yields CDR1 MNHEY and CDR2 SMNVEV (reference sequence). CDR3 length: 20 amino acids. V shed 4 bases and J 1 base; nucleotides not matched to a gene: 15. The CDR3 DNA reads TGTGCCAGCAGTTATCCTACCGGGACAGGGGGGAGGGGGTCCTACAATGAGCAGTTCTTC. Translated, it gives CASSYPTGTGGRGSYNEQFF.

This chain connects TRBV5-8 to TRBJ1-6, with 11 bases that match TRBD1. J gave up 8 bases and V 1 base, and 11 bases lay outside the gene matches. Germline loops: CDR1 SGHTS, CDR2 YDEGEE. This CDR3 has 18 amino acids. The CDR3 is CASSLIAGQGARDSPLHF. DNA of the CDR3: TGTGCCAGCAGCTTGATTGCCGGACAGGGGGCCAGGGATTCACCCCTCCACTTT.

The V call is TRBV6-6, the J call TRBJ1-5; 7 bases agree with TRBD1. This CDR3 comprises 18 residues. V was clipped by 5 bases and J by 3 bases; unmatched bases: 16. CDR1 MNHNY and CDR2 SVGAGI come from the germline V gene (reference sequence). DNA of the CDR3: TGTGCCAGCAGTCCGAGAAGGAAAACAGGGGCAAACAATCAGCCCCAGCATTTT. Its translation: CASSPRRKTGANNQPQHF.

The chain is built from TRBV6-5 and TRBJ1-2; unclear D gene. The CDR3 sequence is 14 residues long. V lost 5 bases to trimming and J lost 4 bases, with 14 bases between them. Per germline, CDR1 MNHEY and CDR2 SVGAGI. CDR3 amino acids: CASSQTTETYGYTF. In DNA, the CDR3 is TGTGCCAGCAGTCAAACCACAGAGACCTATGGCTACACCTTC.

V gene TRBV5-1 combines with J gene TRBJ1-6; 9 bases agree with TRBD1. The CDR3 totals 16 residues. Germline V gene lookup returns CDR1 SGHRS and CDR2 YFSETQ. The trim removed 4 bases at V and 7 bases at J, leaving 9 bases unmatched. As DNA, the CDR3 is TGCGCCAGCAGCGGGAACCCGGGACAGGGAAATTCACCCCTCCACTTT. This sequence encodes CASSGNPGQGNSPLHF.

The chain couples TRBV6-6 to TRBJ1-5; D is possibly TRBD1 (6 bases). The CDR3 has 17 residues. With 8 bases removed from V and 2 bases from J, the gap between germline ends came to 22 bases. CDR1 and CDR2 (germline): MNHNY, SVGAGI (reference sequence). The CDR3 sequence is CASGPTPDSIGNQPQHF. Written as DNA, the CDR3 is TGTGCCAGCGGTCCGACGCCGGACAGCATAGGCAATCAGCCCCAGCATTTT.

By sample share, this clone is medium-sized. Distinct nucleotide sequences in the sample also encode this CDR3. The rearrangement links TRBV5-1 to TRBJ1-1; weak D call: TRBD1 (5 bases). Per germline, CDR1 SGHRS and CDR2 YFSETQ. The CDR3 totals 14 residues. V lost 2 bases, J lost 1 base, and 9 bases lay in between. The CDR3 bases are TGCGCCAGCAGCTTAGGACACAAGAACACTGAAGCTTTCTTT. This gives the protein CASSLGHKNTEAFF.

CDR3 region: CASSYLDIEETQYF. The CDR3 nucleotides are TGTGCCAGCAGTTACTTGGACATCGAGGAGACCCAGTACTTC. V usage is TRBV6-2 or TRBV6-3 and J usage is TRBJ2-5, with D possibly matching TRBD1 (5 bases). The CDR3 runs to 14 residues. Deletions cut 1 base from V and 5 bases from J, with 11 bases between. Germline V gene data show CDR1 as MNHEY and CDR2 as SVGEGT.

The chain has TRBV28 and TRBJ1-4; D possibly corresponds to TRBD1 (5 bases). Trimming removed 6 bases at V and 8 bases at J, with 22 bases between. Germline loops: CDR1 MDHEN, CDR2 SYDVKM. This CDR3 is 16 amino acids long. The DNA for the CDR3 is TGTGCCAGCAGCTCACCTTCGGGGGTCGGTCACGAAAAACTGTTTTTT. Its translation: CASSSPSGVGHEKLFF.

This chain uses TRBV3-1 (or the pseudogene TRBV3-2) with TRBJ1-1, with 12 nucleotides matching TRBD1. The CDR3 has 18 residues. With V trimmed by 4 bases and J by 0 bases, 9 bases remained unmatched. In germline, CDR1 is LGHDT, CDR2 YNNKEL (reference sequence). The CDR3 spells CASSRTGTGGFVNTEAFF. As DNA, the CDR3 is TGTGCCAGCAGCCGAACAGGGACAGGGGGCTTCGTGAACACTGAAGCTTTCTTT.

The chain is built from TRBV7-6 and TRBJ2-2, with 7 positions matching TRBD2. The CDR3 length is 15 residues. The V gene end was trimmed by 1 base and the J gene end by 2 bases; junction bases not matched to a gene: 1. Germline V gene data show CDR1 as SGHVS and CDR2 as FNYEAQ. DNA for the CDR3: TGTGCCAGCAGCTTAGAGGGACTAAACACCGGGGAGCTGTTTTTT. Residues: CASSLEGLNTGELFF.

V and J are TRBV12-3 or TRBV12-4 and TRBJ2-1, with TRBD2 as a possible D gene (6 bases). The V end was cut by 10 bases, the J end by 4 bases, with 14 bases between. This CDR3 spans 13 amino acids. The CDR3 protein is CATLLGTYNEQFF. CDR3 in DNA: TGTGCCACCCTGTTAGGGACTTACAATGAGCAGTTCTTC.

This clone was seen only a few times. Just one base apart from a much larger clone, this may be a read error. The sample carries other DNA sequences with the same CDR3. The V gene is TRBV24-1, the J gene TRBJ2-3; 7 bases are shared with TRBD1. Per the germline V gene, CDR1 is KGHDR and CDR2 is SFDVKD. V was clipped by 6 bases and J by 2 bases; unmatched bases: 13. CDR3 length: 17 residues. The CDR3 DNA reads TGTGCCACCAGTTATCCCAACCGCGACAGGGTCACAGATACGCAGTATTTT. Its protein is CATSYPNRDRVTDTQYF.

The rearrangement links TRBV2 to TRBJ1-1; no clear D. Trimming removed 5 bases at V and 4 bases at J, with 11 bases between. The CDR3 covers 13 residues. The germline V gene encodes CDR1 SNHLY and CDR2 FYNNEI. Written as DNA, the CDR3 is TGTGCCAGCAGTTCCCTAGTGACCACTGAAGCTTTCTTT. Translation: CASSSLVTTEAFF.

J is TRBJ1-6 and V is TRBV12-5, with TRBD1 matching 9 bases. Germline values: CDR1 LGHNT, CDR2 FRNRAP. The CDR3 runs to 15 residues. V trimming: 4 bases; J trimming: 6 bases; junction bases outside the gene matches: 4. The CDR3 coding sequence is TGTGCTAGTGGTTGGGCGGGACAGGGTAATTCACCCCTCCACTTT. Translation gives CASGWAGQGNSPLHF.

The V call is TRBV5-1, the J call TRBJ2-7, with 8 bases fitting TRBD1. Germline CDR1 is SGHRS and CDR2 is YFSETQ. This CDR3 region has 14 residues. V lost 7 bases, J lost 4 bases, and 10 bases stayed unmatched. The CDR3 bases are TGCGCCAGCTTTCCCGGGACAGGACTATACGAGCAGTACTTC. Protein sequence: CASFPGTGLYEQYF.

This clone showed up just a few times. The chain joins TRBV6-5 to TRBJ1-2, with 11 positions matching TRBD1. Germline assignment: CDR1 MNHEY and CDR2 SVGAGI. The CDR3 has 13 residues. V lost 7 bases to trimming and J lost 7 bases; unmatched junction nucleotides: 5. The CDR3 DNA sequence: TGTGCCAGCAACCGGACAGGGGGCTTTGGCTACACCTTC. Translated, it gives CASNRTGGFGYTF.

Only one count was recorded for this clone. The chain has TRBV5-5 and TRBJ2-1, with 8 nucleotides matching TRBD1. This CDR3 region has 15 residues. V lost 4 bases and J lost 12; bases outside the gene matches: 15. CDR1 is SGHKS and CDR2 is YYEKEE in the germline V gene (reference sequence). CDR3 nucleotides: TGTGCCAGCAGCCTCGCCAGGGGGCCCAGCTTTGGGCAGTTCTTC. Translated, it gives CASSLARGPSFGQFF.

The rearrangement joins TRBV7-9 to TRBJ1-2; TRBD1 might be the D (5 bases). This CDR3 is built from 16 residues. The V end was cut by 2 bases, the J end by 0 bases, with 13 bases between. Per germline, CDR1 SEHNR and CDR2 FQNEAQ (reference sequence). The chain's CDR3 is CASSLKGQGSNYGYTF. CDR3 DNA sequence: TGTGCCAGCAGCTTAAAGGGGCAGGGCTCTAACTATGGCTACACCTTC.

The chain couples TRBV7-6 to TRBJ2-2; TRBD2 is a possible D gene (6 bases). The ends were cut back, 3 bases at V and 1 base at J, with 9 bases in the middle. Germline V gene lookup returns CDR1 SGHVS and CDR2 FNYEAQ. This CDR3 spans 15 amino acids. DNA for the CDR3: TGTGCCAGCAGCTTTGCGGGGTTGAACACCGGGGAGCTGTTTTTT. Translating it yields CASSFAGLNTGELFF.

CDR3 nucleotide sequence: TGTGCCAGCAGCCCGCGGGAGGGTTCCTCTGGAAACACCATATATTTT. Amino acid sequence: CASSPREGSSGNTIYF. The genes are TRBV7-3 and TRBJ1-3; D is undetermined. The CDR3 loop spans 16 amino acids. Deletions cut 5 bases from V and 0 bases from J, with 14 bases between. Germline V lookup: CDR1 SGHTA, CDR2 FQGTGA.

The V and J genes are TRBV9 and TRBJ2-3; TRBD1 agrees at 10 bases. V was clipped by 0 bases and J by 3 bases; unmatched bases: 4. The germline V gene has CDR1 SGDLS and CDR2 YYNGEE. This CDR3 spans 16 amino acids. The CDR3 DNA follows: TGTGCCAGCAGCGTAGACCGGACAGGGGGAACAGATACGCAGTATTTT. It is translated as CASSVDRTGGTDTQYF.

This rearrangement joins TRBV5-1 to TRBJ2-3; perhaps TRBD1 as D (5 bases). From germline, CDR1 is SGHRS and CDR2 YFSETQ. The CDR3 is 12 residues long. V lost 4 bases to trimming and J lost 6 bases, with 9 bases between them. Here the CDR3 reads CASSQPGDTQYF. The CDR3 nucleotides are TGCGCCAGCAGCCAACCAGGGGATACGCAGTATTTT.

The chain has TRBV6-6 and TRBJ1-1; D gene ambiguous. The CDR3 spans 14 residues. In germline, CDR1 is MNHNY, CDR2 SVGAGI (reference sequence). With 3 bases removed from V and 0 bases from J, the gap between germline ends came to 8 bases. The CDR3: CASSYERVNTEAFF. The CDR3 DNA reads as TGTGCCAGCAGTTATGAGAGGGTGAACACTGAAGCTTTCTTT.

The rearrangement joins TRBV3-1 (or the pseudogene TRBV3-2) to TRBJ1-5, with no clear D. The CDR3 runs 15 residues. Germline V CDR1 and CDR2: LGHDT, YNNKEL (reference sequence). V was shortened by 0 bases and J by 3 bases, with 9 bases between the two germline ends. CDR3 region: CASSQDMADNQPQHF. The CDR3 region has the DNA TGTGCCAGCAGCCAAGATATGGCAGACAATCAGCCCCAGCATTTT.

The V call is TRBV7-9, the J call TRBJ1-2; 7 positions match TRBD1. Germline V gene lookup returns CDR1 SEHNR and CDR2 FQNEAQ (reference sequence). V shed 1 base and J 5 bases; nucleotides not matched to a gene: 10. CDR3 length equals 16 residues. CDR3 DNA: TGTGCCAGCAGCTTAGATTCGACAGGGTCGGGGTATGGCTACACCTTC. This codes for CASSLDSTGSGYGYTF. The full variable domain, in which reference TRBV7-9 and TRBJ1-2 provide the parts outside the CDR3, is DTGVSQNPRHKITKRGQNVTFRCDPISEHNRLYWYRQTLGQGPEFLTYFQNEAQLEKSRLLSDRFSAERPKGSFSTLEIQRTEQGDSAMYLCASSLDSTGSGYGYTFGSGTRLTVV.

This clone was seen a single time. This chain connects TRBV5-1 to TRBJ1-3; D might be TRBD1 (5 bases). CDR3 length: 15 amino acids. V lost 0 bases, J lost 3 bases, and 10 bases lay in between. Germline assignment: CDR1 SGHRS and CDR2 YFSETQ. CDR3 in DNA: TGCGCCAGCAGCTTGGCAGGGTCTGGTGGAAACACCATATATTTT. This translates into CASSLAGSGGNTIYF.